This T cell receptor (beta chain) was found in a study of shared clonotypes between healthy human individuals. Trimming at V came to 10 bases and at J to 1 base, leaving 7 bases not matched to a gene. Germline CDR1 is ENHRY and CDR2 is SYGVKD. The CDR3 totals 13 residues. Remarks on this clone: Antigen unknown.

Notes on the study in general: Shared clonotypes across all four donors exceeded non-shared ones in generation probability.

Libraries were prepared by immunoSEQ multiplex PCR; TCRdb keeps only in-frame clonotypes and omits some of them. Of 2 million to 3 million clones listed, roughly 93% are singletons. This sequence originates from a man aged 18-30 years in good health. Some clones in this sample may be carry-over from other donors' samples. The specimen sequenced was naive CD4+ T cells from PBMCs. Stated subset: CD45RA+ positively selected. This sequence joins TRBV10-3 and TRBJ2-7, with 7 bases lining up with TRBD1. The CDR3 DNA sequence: TGTGCCACCGGGGACAGCGTTTCCTACGAGCAGTACTTC. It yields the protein CATGDSVSYEQYF.